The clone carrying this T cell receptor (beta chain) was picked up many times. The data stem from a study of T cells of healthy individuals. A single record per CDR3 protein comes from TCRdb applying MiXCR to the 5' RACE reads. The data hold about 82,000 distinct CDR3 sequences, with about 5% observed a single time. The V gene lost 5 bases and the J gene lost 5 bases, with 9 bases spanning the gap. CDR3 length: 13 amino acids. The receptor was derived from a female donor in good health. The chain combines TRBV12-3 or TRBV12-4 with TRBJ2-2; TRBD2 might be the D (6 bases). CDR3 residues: CASSPGGTGELFF. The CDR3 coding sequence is TGTGCCAGCAGTCCCGGGGGAACCGGGGAGCTGTTTTTT.